The 25 T cell receptor beta chains below all came from one sample that was sequenced in a study of T cells in Graves' hyperthyroidism and ophthalmopathy. It was RNA transcripts that yielded the amplified TCR beta CDR3 regions. Using the HTBI primer set, a first-round RT-PCR was run on the TCR CDR3. MiXCR, run by TCRdb on the multiplex PCR reads, gives a single entry per CDR3 protein. The sample holds fewer than 450,000 distinct CDR3 sequences; 17% are singletons and the top ten take roughly a third. Sequencing was carried out using blood. These receptors all stem from a woman in her 30s with Graves' hyperthyroidism that later progressed to Graves' ophthalmopathy.

The CDR3 loop is CASSEGLDTGELFF. CDR3 coding DNA: TGTGCCAGCAGCGAGGGACTAGACACCGGGGAGCTGTTTTTT. The J gene is TRBJ2-2, the V gene TRBV13, with TRBD2 identical over 8 bases. The CDR3 loop spans 14 amino acids. Germline CDR1 is PRHDT and CDR2 is FYEKMQ (reference sequence). V shed 5 bases, J shed 3 bases, and the junction held 2 bases outside the gene matches. Supplemented by reference TRBV13 and TRBJ2-2, the full variable domain reads AAGVIQSPRHLIKEKRETATLKCYPIPRHDTVYWYQQGPGQDPQFLISFYEKMQSDKGSIPDRFSAQQFSDYHSELNMSSLELGDSALYFCASSEGLDTGELFFGEGSRLTVL.

This clonotype was observed a few times. This chain joins TRBV29-1 and TRBJ1-1; D is unresolved. Germline V lookup: CDR1 SQVTM, CDR2 ANQGSEA. The CDR3 is made up of 12 amino acids. V gave up 5 bases and J gave up 8 bases, with 15 bases separating them. In DNA form, the CDR3 reads TGCAGCGTTCTGATTAGGAACAGCGAAGCTTTCTTT. Translating it yields CSVLIRNSEAFF.

The V gene is TRBV20-1, the J gene TRBJ2-5, with a possible D match to TRBD1 (5 bases). There are 16 residues in the CDR3. The ends were cut back, 6 bases at V and 2 bases at J, with 22 bases in the middle. Germline assignment: CDR1 DFQATT and CDR2 SNEGSKA (reference sequence). CDR3 region: CSAHGAGYPLQETQYF. CDR3 coding DNA: TGCAGTGCCCATGGGGCAGGGTATCCCCTACAAGAGACCCAGTACTTC.

This clonotype has a count of ten or more. The chain uses TRBV3-1 and TRBJ1-3, with D possibly matching TRBD1 (6 bases). V lost 1 base, J lost 0 bases, and 10 bases lay in between. Germline-derived CDR1 and CDR2 are LGHDT and YNNKEL (reference sequence). This CDR3 contains 16 residues. This CDR3 reads CASSQGGRGSGNTIYF. The CDR3 bases are TGTGCCAGCAGCCAAGGTGGCAGGGGCTCTGGAAACACCATATATTTT.

The sample holds many counts of this clonotype. The chain recombines TRBV28 with TRBJ2-7; 9 positions match TRBD2. V was clipped by 4 bases and J by 4 bases; unmatched bases: 8. Germline CDR1 MDHEN, CDR2 SYDVKM. The CDR3 is 15 residues long. The CDR3 loop is CASSSPASGVYEQYF. CDR3 in DNA: TGTGCCAGCAGTTCTCCGGCTAGCGGGGTGTACGAGCAGTACTTC.

The gene calls are TRBV24-1 and TRBJ1-5, with 8 bases aligning to TRBD1. The CDR3 is 15 amino acids. V dropped 9 bases and J dropped 2; count of bases not matched to a gene: 8. Germline V gene data show CDR1 as KGHDR and CDR2 as SFDVKD. CDR3 coding DNA: TGTGCCACCTACGACAGGGGTAAGTGCAATCAGCCCCAGCATTTT. Its translation: CATYDRGKCNQPQHF.

The rearrangement links TRBV30 to TRBJ2-6; D unresolved. The germline V gene has CDR1 GTSNPN and CDR2 SVGIG (reference sequence). The CDR3 loop spans 17 amino acids. Trimming removed 0 bases at V and 0 bases at J, with 12 bases between. In DNA form, the CDR3 reads TGTGCCTGGAGTGTACTATCAATCACCTCTGGGGCCAACGTCCTGACTTTC. As protein: CAWSVLSITSGANVLTF.

DNA of the CDR3: TGTGCCAGCATTCCTGGGGGACTAGCGGACAATGAGCAGTTCTTC. Encoded protein: CASIPGGLADNEQFF. The chain employs TRBV28 and TRBJ2-1, with 11 bases lining up with TRBD2. J was trimmed by 5 bases and V by 7 bases; bases with no gene match: 7. CDR3 length equals 15 residues. Germline V lookup: CDR1 MDHEN, CDR2 SYDVKM.

This chain uses TRBV6-1 with TRBJ1-1; no reliable D call. CDR1 is MNHNS and CDR2 is SASEGT in the germline V gene. The CDR3 is 14 residues long. V lost 6 bases to trimming and J lost 2 bases, with 13 bases between them. The CDR3 sequence is CASSQRSFNTEAFF. The CDR3, as DNA: TGTGCCAGCAGCCAGAGGAGTTTCAACACTGAAGCTTTCTTT.

This clonotype has at least ten counts. The chain couples TRBV27 to TRBJ1-1; unclear D gene. The CDR3 is 13 amino acids. Trimming took 6 bases from V and 2 from J, leaving 10 bases between them. Looked up from germline, CDR1 is MNHEY and CDR2 is SMNVEV (reference sequence). The CDR3 sequence is CASRYATNTEAFF. The CDR3 DNA is TGTGCCAGCAGATACGCTACCAACACTGAAGCTTTCTTT.

The table lists this clonotype with many counts. The J gene is TRBJ2-1, the V gene TRBV2; the D is unclear. Trimming cost V 6 bases and J 9 bases, with 6 bases left between them. The CDR3 contains 10 residues. The germline CDR1 and CDR2 sequences are SNHLY and FYNNEI. CDR3 region: CASSDPEQFF. DNA of the CDR3: TGTGCCAGCAGCGACCCTGAGCAGTTCTTC.

The sample holds many counts of this clonotype. The V gene is TRBV29-1, the J gene TRBJ2-5, with TRBD2 matching 11 bases. This CDR3 comprises 18 residues. Trimming took 0 bases from V and 5 from J; bases not matched to a gene: 14. Germline CDR1 and CDR2: SQVTM and ANQGSEA. The CDR3 region has the DNA TGCAGCGTTGAAGACCCCGGGACTAGCGGAAAAGGGTGGGAGACCCAGTACTTC. Its translation: CSVEDPGTSGKGWETQYF. Looking up the rest from reference TRBV29-1 and TRBJ2-5 gives the full variable domain: SAVISQKPSRDICQRGTSLTIQCQVDSQVTMMFWYRQQPGQSLTLIATANQGSEATYESGFVIDKFPISRPNLTFSTLTVSNMSPEDSSIYLCSVEDPGTSGKGWETQYFGPGTRLLVL.

The count of this clonotype is one. The CDR3 end shows no conserved phenylalanine or tryptophan, and so a read error is likely. The rearrangement links TRBV20-1 to TRBJ2-7, with TRBD2 identical over 8 bases. In germline, CDR1 is DFQATT, CDR2 SNEGSKA (reference sequence). The CDR3 totals 13 residues. Trimming at V came to 5 bases and at J to 3 bases, leaving 6 bases not matched to a gene. CDR3 DNA: TGCAGTGCTGGCACTAGCGGTGTCTACGAGCAGTACCTC. Its translation: CSAGTSGVYEQYL.

The genes are TRBV19 and TRBJ2-1; D perhaps matches TRBD2 (6 bases). The CDR3 loop spans 16 amino acids. CDR1 is LNHDA, CDR2 SQIVND, per germline (reference sequence). V lost 1 base and J 2 bases, leaving 12 bases between the germline ends. The CDR3 DNA sequence: TGTGCCAGTAGTATAGGGCCGGGACTCGCCTACAATGAGCAGTTCTTC. This sequence encodes CASSIGPGLAYNEQFF.

This clonotype was recorded at least ten times. V usage is TRBV27 and J usage is TRBJ1-5, with no clear D. Germline V gene lookup returns CDR1 MNHEY and CDR2 SMNVEV (reference sequence). Trimming removed 6 bases from V and 0 bases from J, with 6 bases in between. The CDR3 contains 13 residues. The CDR3 coding sequence is TGTGCCAGCAGCCGTTATAGCAATCAGCCCCAGCATTTT. Amino acids: CASSRYSNQPQHF.

The chain links TRBV6-1 to TRBJ1-5, with D perhaps matching TRBD1 (6 bases). The germline CDR1 and CDR2 sequences are MNHNS and SASEGT. Deletions cut 6 bases from V and 16 bases from J, with 19 bases between. This CDR3 contains 12 residues. The CDR3 loop reads CASSPVQGPEHF. The CDR3 nucleotides are TGTGCCAGCAGCCCCGTACAGGGCCCAGAACATTTT.

A note on this clonotype: This may come from a read error, since a much larger clone is one base off. The chain links TRBV20-1 to TRBJ2-7; unclear D gene. The V end lost 1 base, the J end lost 0 bases, and 1 base lay between the germline ends. The CDR3 contains 11 residues. Germline V lookup: CDR1 DFQATT, CDR2 SNEGSKA (reference sequence). For the CDR3, the DNA is TGCAGTGCTAGAGTCTCCTACGAGCAGTACTTC. It translates to CSARVSYEQYF.

With respect to this clonotype: A clone one base away is much larger, so this may be a read error. Here the CDR3 omits its conserved ending phenylalanine or tryptophan, so a read error is the likely source. The genes are TRBV29-1 and TRBJ2-6, with D unclear. The CDR3 is 13 residues long. Trimming took off 6 bases at V and 4 bases at J, with 10 bases between the two ends. The germline V gene encodes CDR1 SQVTM and CDR2 ANQGSEA. CDR3 bases: TGCAGCGTGGCTATTGGAGGGGCCAACGTCCTGACTCTC. Its protein product is CSVAIGGANVLTL.

This clonotype has ten or more counts. The chain uses TRBV6-1 and TRBJ1-4; TRBD1 matches at 7 bases. V shed 5 bases and J 8 bases; nucleotides not matched to a gene: 11. This CDR3 has 15 amino acids. The germline gives CDR1 MNHNS, CDR2 SASEGT. The CDR3 region is CASSRQGGVDEKLFF. CDR3 nucleotide sequence: TGTGCCAGCAGTCGACAGGGCGGAGTAGACGAAAAACTGTTTTTT.

At least ten counts were recorded for this clonotype. This chain uses TRBV2 with TRBJ2-1; D is undetermined. CDR3 size: 15 residues. Germline-derived CDR1 and CDR2 are SNHLY and FYNNEI. V lost 7 bases, J lost 0 bases, and 13 bases lay in between. This chain's CDR3 is CASKFGGLSYNEQFF. The CDR3 DNA reads as TGTGCCAGCAAGTTTGGCGGCCTCTCCTACAATGAGCAGTTCTTC. Based on the CDR3 plus reference TRBV2 and TRBJ2-1, the full variable domain is EPEVTQTPSHQVTQMGQEVILRCVPISNHLYFYWYRQILGQKVEFLVSFYNNEISEKSEIFDDQFSVERPDGSNFTLKIRSTKLEDSAMYFCASKFGGLSYNEQFFGPGTRLTVL.

The gene calls are TRBV12-3 or TRBV12-4 and TRBJ2-1; possibly TRBD1 or TRBD2 for D (5 bases each). V was shortened by 6 bases and J by 2 bases, with 26 bases between the two germline ends. The CDR3 loop spans 19 amino acids. Here the CDR3 reads CASRTTRDVAQLTYNEQFF. The CDR3 DNA is TGTGCCAGCAGAACTACCAGGGACGTCGCACAGCTCACCTACAATGAGCAGTTCTTC.

This clonotype rates as medium-sized. The chain joins TRBV11-2 to TRBJ2-5, with D tentatively TRBD1 (6 bases). Looked up from germline, CDR1 is SGHAT and CDR2 is FQNNGV. The CDR3 has 15 residues. The germline V and J ends were trimmed by 4 bases and 3 bases, with 15 bases remaining between them. CDR3 bases: TGTGCCAGCAGCTCCCGGCCAGGGGCCGAAGAGACCCAGTACTTC. It translates to CASSSRPGAEETQYF.

A few counts support this clonotype. This chain joins TRBV20-1 and TRBJ2-7, with 11 positions matching TRBD2. Looked up from germline, CDR1 is DFQATT and CDR2 is SNEGSKA (reference sequence). Unmatched junction bases numbered 8, after V lost 4 bases and J lost 3 bases. This CDR3 is 15 amino acids long. CDR3 region: CSAITATSGVYEQYF. The CDR3 DNA sequence: TGCAGTGCTATCACCGCGACTAGCGGGGTCTACGAGCAGTACTTC.

This clonotype has just a few counts. The rearrangement links TRBV7-9 to TRBJ1-6; D is undetermined. This CDR3 contains 14 residues. CDR1 is SEHNR and CDR2 is FQNEAQ in the germline V gene (reference sequence). Trimming pared 2 bases from V and 7 bases from J, leaving 9 bases between. CDR3 protein: CASSLLRVNSPLHF. In DNA, the CDR3 is TGTGCCAGCAGCTTACTGAGGGTAAATTCACCCCTCCACTTT.

This clonotype appeared many times. The rearrangement joins TRBV6-2 or TRBV6-3 to TRBJ2-6; weak D call: TRBD2 (6 bases). The CDR3 length is 16 residues. V lost 6 bases and J 3 bases, leaving 15 bases between the germline ends. Germline CDR1 reads MNHEY; CDR2 reads SVGEGT. CDR3 sequence (DNA): TGTGCCAGCAGAAGGGTCAGGCGGGATGGGGCCAACGTCCTGACTTTC. Translated, it gives CASRRVRRDGANVLTF.